This T cell receptor (beta chain) was captured by sequencing in a study of OX40 agonist ivuxolimab in advanced cancers. About the research overall: Patients were treated with intravenous ivuxolimab, dosed at 0.01 to 10 mg/kg and infused every 2 weeks. Patients were around 83% male with ages about 20 to 79, mean roughly 64. Dose-escalation cases comprised hepatocellular carcinoma, melanoma, renal cell or head and neck cancer. General study results and limits: Within 6 weeks, CD4+ and CD8+ blood T cells expanded clonally at 0.1 to 3.0 mg/kg.

This CDR3 is 15 amino acids long. V was clipped by 3 bases and J by 8 bases, with 19 bases between them. The germline CDR1 and CDR2 sequences are MNHNS and SASEGT. The protocol was immunoSEQ multiplex PCR, while the TCRdb copy is restricted to in-frame clones and leaves out a portion. Of about 62,000 clones in the sample, 70% to 90% were seen once. This clone was seen once. Its antigen is as yet unknown. The sequence came from an adult with an advanced solid tumor such as melanoma, head and neck, liver or kidney cancer. This chain uses TRBV6-1 with TRBJ1-1; perhaps TRBD1 as D (5 bases). The sequences come from CD4+ or CD8+ T cells sorted from blood, collected in a trial of the OX40 agonist ivuxolimab. The CDR3 is CASSDALLGGLEAFF. The CDR3 DNA is TGTGCCAGCAGTGATGCTCTGCTGGGGGGACTCGAAGCTTTCTTT.